The 20 T cell receptor beta chains reported below all come from one sample, sequenced in a study of regulatory T cells in long-lasting Graves disease. Stated time point: newly diagnosed GD, antithyroid drugs for less than 3 months. Construction of the TCR library relied on RNA isolated from PBMCs. Library construction for TCR beta used iRepertoire HTBI primers and Arm-PCR of CDR3 regions. TCRdb reprocessed the multiplex PCR reads via MiXCR and lists one record per CDR3 protein. Seen here are some 600,000 distinct CDR3 sequences, 15% to 20% observed once, and the top ten hold about 12%. These same data were also listed under a study on T cells in Graves' hyperthyroidism and ophthalmopathy.

The source material was peripheral blood mononuclear cells (PBMCs), sampled at new diagnosis, from a patient treated with antithyroid drugs. Source of these receptors: a man aged 18 to 35 with Graves disease.

This clonotype has a count of ten or more. This chain connects TRBV28 to TRBJ2-1; tentatively, D is TRBD2 (5 bases). Germline V CDR1 and CDR2: MDHEN, SYDVKM. The CDR3 sequence is 14 residues long. Trimming left V 5 bases short and J 4 bases short, with 12 bases between. The CDR3 DNA follows: TGTGCCAGCAGTCCCGGAGGCGAATACAATGAGCAGTTCTTC. Translated: CASSPGGEYNEQFF. Full variable domain (rest looked up from reference TRBV28 and TRBJ2-1): DVKVTQSSRYLVKRTGEKVFLECVQDMDHENMFWYRQDPGLGLRLIYFSYDVKMKEKGDIPEGYSVSREKKERFSLILESASTNQTSMYLCASSPGGEYNEQFFGPGTRLTVL.

This chain links TRBV2 with TRBJ1-1; 8 bases map to TRBD1. The CDR3 is 13 amino acids. Per germline, CDR1 SNHLY and CDR2 FYNNEI. V gave up 8 bases and J gave up 11 bases; unmatched junction bases: 13. The CDR3 DNA is TGTGCCAGCCGCTCACCCGGGACAGGCGATGCTTTCTTT. This codes for CASRSPGTGDAFF.

This clonotype was found many times. The rearrangement uses TRBV28 and TRBJ2-1; 7 bases are a match to TRBD1. V shed 1 base and J 6 bases; nucleotides not matched to a gene: 3. This CDR3 has 14 amino acids. CDR1 is MDHEN and CDR2 is SYDVKM in the germline V gene. CDR3 amino acids: CASSLLGDSNEQFF. CDR3 nucleotide sequence: TGTGCCAGCAGTTTATTAGGGGACAGCAATGAGCAGTTCTTC.

This clonotype appeared a few times. The genes are TRBV5-1 and TRBJ1-2, with a weak D call TRBD1 (5 bases). The CDR3 totals 14 residues. Trimming pared 0 bases from V and 4 bases from J, leaving 10 bases between. Germline V CDR1 and CDR2: SGHRS, YFSETQ. The CDR3 nucleotides are TGCGCCAGCAGCTTGGTTGCGGGGGGCTATGGCTACACCTTC. Amino acids: CASSLVAGGYGYTF.

Details on this clonotype: It may be a read error: a sequence one base away is much more abundant. The rearrangement links TRBV7-6 to TRBJ2-1; TRBD2 matches at 7 bases. CDR3 length equals 16 residues. Germline CDR1 SGHVS, CDR2 FNYEAQ. The J segment lost 12 bases and the V segment lost 1 base, leaving 15 bases of the junction unmatched. In DNA, the CDR3 is TGTGCCAGCAGCTTAGGAGCTGGACTAGAGCTCGTTGTGCAGTTCTTC. This codes for CASSLGAGLELVVQFF. The full variable domain, in which reference TRBV7-6 and TRBJ2-1 provide the parts outside the CDR3, is GAGVSQSPRYKVTKRGQDVALRCDPISGHVSLYWYRQALGQGPEFLTYFNYEAQQDKSGLPNDRFSAERPEGSISTLTIQRTEQRDSAMYRCASSLGAGLELVVQFFGPGTRLTVL.

The CDR3 region is CASSVGSAGDPYEQYF. The CDR3 DNA follows: TGTGCCAGCAGCGTAGGATCAGCGGGAGATCCCTACGAGCAGTACTTC. The chain recombines TRBV6-2 or TRBV6-3 with TRBJ2-7, with 8 bases fitting TRBD2. The CDR3 has 16 residues. In germline, CDR1 is MNHEY, CDR2 SVGEGT. With 6 bases clipped from V and 2 bases from J, the junction kept 12 bases outside the gene matches.

This clonotype appeared many times. This sequence joins TRBV2 and TRBJ1-1, with D maybe TRBD1 (5 bases). This CDR3 spans 14 amino acids. V dropped 6 bases and J dropped 4 bases, with 15 bases sitting between them. Germline CDR1 and CDR2: SNHLY and FYNNEI. CDR3 sequence reads: CASSTRDSGTEAFF. CDR3 in DNA: TGTGCCAGCAGCACACGGGACTCCGGCACTGAAGCTTTCTTT.

The genes are TRBV5-1 and TRBJ2-5; TRBD2 aligns across 10 bases. Trimming at V came to 2 bases and at J to 4 bases, leaving 5 bases not matched to a gene. This CDR3 is built from 15 residues. The germline V gene has CDR1 SGHRS and CDR2 YFSETQ. CDR3 in amino acids: CASSFVSGRSETQYF. CDR3 nucleotide sequence: TGCGCCAGCAGCTTCGTTAGCGGGAGGTCAGAGACCCAGTACTTC. Drawing the rest from reference TRBV5-1 and TRBJ2-5, the complete variable domain is KAGVTQTPRYLIKTRGQQVTLSCSPISGHRSVSWYQQTPGQGLQFLFEYFSETQRNKGNFPGRFSGRQFSNSRSEMNVSTLELGDSALYLCASSFVSGRSETQYFGPGTRLLVL.

This clonotype showed up many times. This chain uses TRBV2 with TRBJ2-7; perhaps TRBD2 as D (7 bases). Trimming removed 7 bases from V and 2 bases from J, with 18 bases in between. CDR3 length: 15 amino acids. The germline gives CDR1 SNHLY, CDR2 FYNNEI. CDR3 nucleotides: TGTGCCAGCACCCGGGAGGCAGGGGCGGCCTACGAGCAGTACTTC. As protein: CASTREAGAAYEQYF. Full variable domain (outside the CDR3, taken from reference TRBV2 and TRBJ2-7): EPEVTQTPSHQVTQMGQEVILRCVPISNHLYFYWYRQILGQKVEFLVSFYNNEISEKSEIFDDQFSVERPDGSNFTLKIRSTKLEDSAMYFCASTREAGAAYEQYFGPGTRLTVT.

This clonotype was recorded a few times. The chain recombines TRBV20-1 with TRBJ1-2, with TRBD1 identical over 7 bases. After removal of 5 bases from V and 7 bases from J, the junction contained 13 bases not matched to a gene. Looked up from germline, CDR1 is DFQATT and CDR2 is SNEGSKA (reference sequence). The CDR3 runs 14 residues. The CDR3: CSARDRQGDVGYTF. CDR3 sequence (DNA): TGCAGTGCTCGGGACAGACAGGGAGATGTTGGCTACACCTTC.

The chain couples TRBV11-2 to TRBJ2-7; 7 bases line up with TRBD1. CDR3 length equals 14 residues. J gave up 3 bases and V 5 bases, and 7 bases lay outside the gene matches. CDR1 is SGHAT and CDR2 is FQNNGV in the germline V gene. CDR3 sequence: CASSLMTGNYEQYF. The CDR3 nucleotides are TGTGCCAGCAGCCTGATGACAGGGAACTACGAGCAGTACTTC. Supplemented by reference TRBV11-2 and TRBJ2-7, the full variable domain reads EAGVAQSPRYKIIEKRQSVAFWCNPISGHATLYWYQQILGQGPKLLIQFQNNGVVDDSQLPKDRFSAERLKGVDSTLKIQPAKLEDSAVYLCASSLMTGNYEQYFGPGTRLTVT.

This clonotype was counted ten times or more. CDR3 residues: CASSSLDSGSEDTQYF. CDR3 coding DNA: TGTGCCAGCAGCTCCCTCGATAGCGGGAGTGAAGATACGCAGTATTTT. The chain has TRBV12-3 or TRBV12-4 and TRBJ2-3; 9 bases align to TRBD2. There are 16 residues in the CDR3. With V trimmed by 6 bases and J by 5 bases, 12 bases remained unmatched.

This clonotype was observed many times. The chain recombines TRBV7-2 with TRBJ2-2, with D unclear. Germline V CDR1 and CDR2: SGHTA, FQGNSA. There are 15 residues in the CDR3. Between the trimmed V and J ends, which lost 7 bases and 4 bases, there was a span of 16 bases. CDR3 bases: TGTGCCAGCAAAGGTTCGGGTTCGGGCACCGGGGAGCTGTTTTTT. As protein: CASKGSGSGTGELFF.

At least ten counts were recorded for this clonotype. The chain joins TRBV5-1 to TRBJ2-3; 9 nucleotides match TRBD2. This CDR3 contains 18 residues. Germline V gene sequence: CDR1 SGHRS, CDR2 YFSETQ. Trimming removed 4 bases from V and 4 bases from J; junction bases left unmatched: 16. The CDR3 loop is CASSVRVTSGQGADTQYF. The DNA of the CDR3 is TGCGCCAGCAGCGTGAGGGTGACTAGCGGCCAGGGGGCAGATACGCAGTATTTT. The complete variable domain, with remaining parts taken from reference TRBV5-1 and TRBJ2-3, reads KAGVTQTPRYLIKTRGQQVTLSCSPISGHRSVSWYQQTPGQGLQFLFEYFSETQRNKGNFPGRFSGRQFSNSRSEMNVSTLELGDSALYLCASSVRVTSGQGADTQYFGPGTRLTVL.

The sample holds one count of this clonotype. The chain links TRBV11-2 to TRBJ2-1, with a weak D call TRBD2 (6 bases). Germline lookup yields CDR1 SGHAT and CDR2 FQNNGV. There are 17 residues in the CDR3. V lost 5 bases and J lost 0, with 17 bases in between. The CDR3 DNA reads as TGTGCCAGCAGCAGCGGGCGCGGGACCTACTCCTACAATGAGCAGTTCTTC. Its protein product is CASSSGRGTYSYNEQFF.

As regards this clonotype: One end of the junction is discordant with germline, which a read error may explain. The chain employs TRBV12-3 or TRBV12-4 and TRBJ2-7; 11 bases fit TRBD2. CDR3 length: 17 residues. CDR3 DNA: TGTGTCAGCAGTTCGACCATACGACTAGCGGGATGGTACGAGCAGTACTTC. Amino acids: CVSSSTIRLAGWYEQYF.

The sample holds many counts of this clonotype. The chain is built from TRBV29-1 and TRBJ2-1; no clear D gene. CDR1 and CDR2 from the germline V gene are SQVTM and ANQGSEA. The CDR3 spans 13 residues. V shed 2 bases and J shed 1 base, with 6 bases lying between them. The CDR3 DNA reads TGCAGCGTTGAACTAGAATCCTACAATGAGCAGTTCTTC. Its translation: CSVELESYNEQFF.

This clonotype was seen ten or more times. The J gene is TRBJ1-2, the V gene TRBV12-3 or TRBV12-4; 8 bases are shared with TRBD1. V dropped 6 bases and J dropped 5; count of bases not matched to a gene: 8. This CDR3 contains 14 residues. The CDR3 sequence: CASRPGTGDYGYTF. Here the CDR3 DNA reads TGTGCCAGCAGACCAGGGACAGGAGATTATGGCTACACCTTC.

The chain combines TRBV9 with TRBJ2-5; D gene ambiguous. V was pared by 3 bases and J by 7 bases, with 13 bases between. This CDR3 is built from 13 residues. Germline V gene data show CDR1 as SGDLS and CDR2 as YYNGEE. Here the CDR3 DNA reads TGTGCCAGCAGCGGCACACTATTGGGGACCCAGTACTTC. Encoded protein: CASSGTLLGTQYF.

The table lists this clonotype with many counts. This CDR3 reads CASSGRDGYRGAIGNTEAFF. In DNA form, the CDR3 reads TGTGCCAGCAGTGGAAGGGATGGATACAGGGGTGCGATTGGGAACACTGAAGCTTTCTTT. The chain combines TRBV6-1 with TRBJ1-1, with TRBD1 identical over 7 bases. The CDR3 has 20 residues. The trim removed 4 bases at V and 1 base at J, leaving 21 bases unmatched. Looked up from germline, CDR1 is MNHNS and CDR2 is SASEGT.